This T cell receptor (beta chain) was identified in a study of OX40 agonist ivuxolimab in advanced cancers. Study-wide context: The costimulatory receptor OX40 (CD134) was targeted by ivuxolimab, a fully human IgG2 agonistic monoclonal antibody. Intravenous ivuxolimab was administered to patients every 2 weeks at six dose levels: 0.01, 0.1, 0.3, 1.5, 3 and 10 mg/kg. Of the 50 or so patients in dose escalation, 19 had hepatocellular carcinoma, about 15 had melanoma, 9 had renal cell carcinoma and 9 had head and neck cancer. The dose-escalation cohort was 82.7% male with a mean age of approximately 60 years, ranging from about 20 to 85. Patients were allowed to have had prior anti-PD-1, anti-PD-L1 or anti-CTLA-4 therapy, and approximately 39% of the dose-escalation patients had been treated with checkpoint inhibitors. Three dose-escalation patients achieved partial responses, one with hepatocellular carcinoma and two with cutaneous melanoma. The point of sequencing TCRbeta in the periphery was to test whether ivuxolimab changed TCR sequence diversity and drove clonal T-cell expansion. The paper reports the monotherapy dose-escalation portion (N of about 54 patients) of the phase I ivuxolimab trial.

Genomic DNA was isolated from the sorted cells so that the TCRbeta CDR3 region could be sequenced. The immunoSEQ Assay was used to sequence the TCRbeta CDR3 regions. TCRdb limited this immuneACCESS table to in-frame rearrangements with V and J called. A share of clones is missing; checked studies link under half to unresolved V genes, and the rest is unexplained. The sample table lists more than 95,000 clones, around 90% of them with a count of one. The ten largest clones represent around 0.31% of the sample. Patients with a history of autoimmune disease or receiving systemic immunosuppression were excluded from the trial. Peripheral blood for TCR sequencing was collected from all dose cohorts at baseline, on cycle 4 day 1, and on cycle 7 day 1. The samples were drawn from a first-in-human, open-label, multicenter phase I dose-escalation trial of ivuxolimab. Adults with locally advanced or metastatic head and neck squamous cell, hepatocellular, melanoma or renal cell carcinoma were enrolled in the trial. CD4+ and CD8+ T cells were sorted separately from peripheral blood before TCR sequencing.

Remarks on this clone: This clone's antigen is unknown. The input lacks base qualities; no much larger clone sits a single base away.

Summary of the overall study and its limitations: The antigen specificity of the peripheral T cells that underwent clonal expansion was not determined. Clonal expansion of both CD4+ and CD8+ blood T cells was observed from baseline to week 6 at doses 0.1 to 3.0 mg/kg. On average, CD8+ T cells showed more expanded clones than CD4+ T cells after ivuxolimab. Low levels of normalized T-cell clonal expansion were also seen in some patients who did not respond. In partial responders in the 0.1-3.0 mg/kg groups, normalized peripheral clonal expansion was found to be among the lowest, especially among CD8+ T cells.

The CDR3 contains 13 residues, cysteine and phenylalanine counted. Solely the CDR3 DNA is kept, with 39 bases framed from the first base. V is cut by 1 base and J by 8 bases, and the space between the germline ends is 11 bases. The germline V gene yields SGHVS for CDR1 and FQNEAQ for CDR2. Rearrangement joined TRBV7-8 to TRBJ2-5, with the D gene not clear enough to name. The TCR sequence derives from an adult with an advanced solid tumor such as melanoma, head and neck, liver or kidney cancer. The sequences come from CD4+ or CD8+ T cells sorted from blood, collected in a trial of the OX40 agonist ivuxolimab. DNA sequence: TGTGCCAGCAGCTTAGACACCCAAGGAACCCAGTACTTC. Protein translation: CASSLDTQGTQYF.